One sample yielded the 32 T cell receptor beta chains listed below, sequenced in a study of shared clonotypes between healthy human individuals. Clones were sequenced by immunoSEQ multiplex PCR, and TCRdb holds only the in-frame ones, with some missing. The sample lists 2.3 million or so clones; more than 85% were seen once. Sample: naive CD4+ T cells from PBMCs. Subset denoted: CD45RA+ positively selected. The receptors originated from a young man in good health. Some clones in this sample may be carry-over from other donors' samples.

This clone was detected only a few times. The same CDR3 also results from other DNA sequences found in this sample. The chain couples TRBV2 to TRBJ1-2; possible D gene TRBD1, 6 bases. V gave up 6 bases and J gave up 3 bases, with 11 bases separating them. CDR3 length: 13 residues. Germline CDR1 reads SNHLY; CDR2 reads FYNNEI. This CDR3 is CASRQGSDYGYTF. The CDR3 bases are TGTGCCAGCAGACAGGGTAGTGACTATGGCTACACCTTC. Combining the CDR3 with reference TRBV2 and TRBJ1-2 gives the whole variable domain EPEVTQTPSHQVTQMGQEVILRCVPISNHLYFYWYRQILGQKVEFLVSFYNNEISEKSEIFDDQFSVERPDGSNFTLKIRSTKLEDSAMYFCASRQGSDYGYTFGSGTRLTVV.

The V gene is TRBV6-6, the J gene TRBJ2-1; 8 positions match TRBD2. With 4 bases clipped from V and 4 bases from J, the junction kept 9 bases outside the gene matches. The germline CDR1 and CDR2 sequences are MNHNY and SVGAGI (reference sequence). The CDR3 has 16 residues. The CDR3 DNA reads as TGTGCCAGCAGTTCCCTAAGGGCGGGAGGATACAATGAGCAGTTCTTC. Protein product: CASSSLRAGGYNEQFF.

The chain employs TRBV28 and TRBJ2-7; 10 bases match TRBD1. The junction had 4 bases not matched to a gene; V was cut back by 5 bases and J by 3 bases. The germline V gene encodes CDR1 MDHEN and CDR2 SYDVKM. CDR3 length equals 14 residues. The CDR3 DNA reads TGTGCCAGCAGTGGGACAGGGGTGGACTACGAGCAGTACTTC. This translates into CASSGTGVDYEQYF.

The chain links TRBV4-1 to TRBJ2-3; possible D gene TRBD2, 5 bases. Between the trimmed V and J ends, which lost 5 bases and 2 bases, there was a span of 11 bases. Germline CDR1 MGHRA, CDR2 YSYEKL. CDR3 size: 14 residues. CDR3 in amino acids: CASSNRLNTDTQYF. The DNA for the CDR3 is TGCGCCAGCAGCAACCGACTAAACACAGATACGCAGTATTTT.

This chain links TRBV4-2 with TRBJ1-3; D is uncertain. This CDR3 has 14 amino acids. V gave up 1 base and J gave up 0 bases, with 4 bases separating them. The germline V gene has CDR1 LGHNA and CDR2 YNFKEQ. The CDR3 loop is CASSQGDSGNTIYF. The DNA of the CDR3 is TGTGCCAGCAGCCAAGGGGACTCTGGAAACACCATATATTTT.

The chain combines TRBV7-9 with TRBJ1-2; D remains ambiguous. The germline CDR1 and CDR2 sequences are SEHNR and FQNEAQ (reference sequence). The CDR3 runs to 13 residues. Trimming removed 0 bases from V and 6 bases from J, with 8 bases in between. CDR3 DNA: TGTGCCAGCAGCTTAGCGGAAATAAATGGCTACACCTTC. Translation: CASSLAEINGYTF.

The chain carries TRBV10-3 and TRBJ2-7; possible D gene TRBD2, 5 bases. The CDR3 sequence is 13 residues long. Trimming pared 5 bases from V and 2 bases from J, leaving 10 bases between. Germline lookup yields CDR1 ENHRY and CDR2 SYGVKD. This chain's CDR3 is CAISPLGTYEQYF. The DNA of the CDR3 is TGTGCCATCAGTCCCCTCGGGACCTACGAGCAGTACTTC.

Concerning this clone: The sample holds other DNA sequences that translate to the same CDR3. The chain couples TRBV7-3 to TRBJ2-1; 8 nucleotides match TRBD1. This CDR3 region has 14 residues. Germline assignment: CDR1 SGHTA and CDR2 FQGTGA. With V trimmed by 5 bases and J by 4 bases, 4 bases remained unmatched. The DNA of the CDR3 is TGTGCCAGCAGCCCGGGACAGGCGTACAATGAGCAGTTCTTC. This encodes CASSPGQAYNEQFF.

V gene TRBV7-2 combines with J gene TRBJ1-5; 7 bases are shared with TRBD1. This CDR3 has 16 amino acids. Germline values: CDR1 SGHTA, CDR2 FQGNSA. J was trimmed by 4 bases and V by 0 bases; bases with no gene match: 6. DNA of the CDR3: TGTGCCAGCAGCTTAGCGGTTGCACAGGGGAATCAGCCCCAGCATTTT. This sequence encodes CASSLAVAQGNQPQHF.

In the case of this clone: Other DNA sequences in this sample translate to the same CDR3. The V and J genes are TRBV2 and TRBJ1-1, with unresolved D. Germline loops: CDR1 SNHLY, CDR2 FYNNEI. The CDR3 loop spans 12 amino acids. Trimming took 5 bases from V and 1 from J, leaving 5 bases between them. The CDR3 spells CASSIQNTEAFF. The CDR3 DNA sequence: TGTGCCAGCAGTATCCAGAACACTGAAGCTTTCTTT.

This chain links TRBV28 with TRBJ2-6, with D unclear. The CDR3 sequence is 16 residues long. V lost 4 bases and J 2 bases, leaving 12 bases between the germline ends. The germline V gene encodes CDR1 MDHEN and CDR2 SYDVKM. In nucleotides, the CDR3 is TGTGCCAGCAGTTCAAATACCCAGACTGGGGCCAACGTCCTGACTTTC. Residues: CASSSNTQTGANVLTF.

A word on this clone: Distinct nucleotide sequences in the sample also encode this CDR3. V gene TRBV20-1 combines with J gene TRBJ2-7; no definite D call. The germline V gene has CDR1 DFQATT and CDR2 SNEGSKA (reference sequence). Trimming removed 7 bases from V and 6 bases from J, with 10 bases in between. CDR3 length: 10 amino acids. CDR3 nucleotide sequence: TGCAGTGGGTGGCAAGGCGAGCAGTACTTC. It specifies CSGWQGEQYF.

This sequence joins TRBV28 and TRBJ2-3; D is perhaps TRBD1 or TRBD2 (6 bases each). The CDR3 covers 16 residues. Per germline, CDR1 MDHEN and CDR2 SYDVKM. Trimming stripped 6 bases from V and 0 bases from J, with 16 bases between. Here the CDR3 reads CASSRGLADSTDTQYF. CDR3 DNA: TGTGCCAGCAGCCGGGGGCTAGCTGACAGCACAGATACGCAGTATTTT.

The CDR3 reads CAAGGSQYF. The CDR3 nucleotides read TGTGCCGCGGGAGGATCGCAGTATTTT. The gene calls are TRBV6-1 and TRBJ2-3; 8 bases line up with TRBD2. The CDR3 totals 9 residues. Trimming cost V 11 bases and J 10 bases; bases outside gene matches: 2. Germline CDR1 MNHNS, CDR2 SASEGT.

This clone was detected only once. This chain connects TRBV2 to TRBJ2-5; D remains ambiguous. Germline V gene lookup returns CDR1 SNHLY and CDR2 FYNNEI. The ends were cut back, 4 bases at V and 3 bases at J, with 6 bases in the middle. This CDR3 contains 12 residues. CDR3 residues: CASSASEETQYF. CDR3 coding DNA: TGTGCCAGCAGTGCGTCGGAAGAGACCCAGTACTTC.

J is TRBJ2-3 and V is TRBV2; D unresolved. This CDR3 is 15 amino acids long. Trimming left V 5 bases short and J 0 bases short, with 12 bases between. Germline V gives CDR1 SNHLY, CDR2 FYNNEI. Here the CDR3 reads CASSSVRTSTDTQYF. For the CDR3, the DNA is TGTGCCAGCAGTTCAGTGAGAACTAGCACAGATACGCAGTATTTT. Full variable domain (outside the CDR3, taken from reference TRBV2 and TRBJ2-3): EPEVTQTPSHQVTQMGQEVILRCVPISNHLYFYWYRQILGQKVEFLVSFYNNEISEKSEIFDDQFSVERPDGSNFTLKIRSTKLEDSAMYFCASSSVRTSTDTQYFGPGTRLTVL.

V is TRBV27 and J is TRBJ1-4; D remains ambiguous. The V gene's germline CDR1 is MNHEY and CDR2 SMNVEV (reference sequence). Trimming cost V 6 bases and J 0 bases, with 8 bases left between them. CDR3 length: 14 residues. The CDR3 region is CASRRASTNEKLFF. In nucleotides, the CDR3 is TGTGCCAGCAGGAGAGCCTCAACTAATGAAAAACTGTTTTTT.

The rearrangement links TRBV27 to TRBJ1-2; tentatively, D is TRBD1 (5 bases). This CDR3 contains 13 residues. The germline V gene has CDR1 MNHEY and CDR2 SMNVEV (reference sequence). V lost 6 bases and J 8 bases, leaving 16 bases between the germline ends. CDR3: CASSGWGEGGYTF. DNA for the CDR3: TGTGCCAGCAGCGGATGGGGGGAAGGAGGCTACACCTTC.

This clone was detected once. This rearrangement joins TRBV7-9 to TRBJ2-7; 11 positions match TRBD1. This CDR3 is built from 15 residues. The germline V gene has CDR1 SEHNR and CDR2 FQNEAQ (reference sequence). After removal of 5 bases from V and 5 bases from J, the junction contained 8 bases not matched to a gene. CDR3 residues: CASSKDRGRFDEQYF. Here the CDR3 DNA reads TGTGCCAGCAGCAAGGACAGGGGGCGATTTGACGAGCAGTACTTC. Drawing the rest from reference TRBV7-9 and TRBJ2-7, the complete variable domain is DTGVSQNPRHKITKRGQNVTFRCDPISEHNRLYWYRQTLGQGPEFLTYFQNEAQLEKSRLLSDRFSAERPKGSFSTLEIQRTEQGDSAMYLCASSKDRGRFDEQYFGPGTRLTVT.

The CDR3 DNA is TGTGCCAGCAGTTTACCGCTCAGGCCTGGCTACACCTTC. It is translated as CASSLPLRPGYTF. The chain has TRBV28 and TRBJ1-2; no reliable D call. Trimming cost V 2 bases and J 7 bases, with 11 bases left between them. Germline V lookup: CDR1 MDHEN, CDR2 SYDVKM. This CDR3 comprises 13 residues.

This clone was detected a few times. The chain is built from TRBV7-2 and TRBJ2-3, with D unclear. Trimming shortened V by 1 base and J by 2 bases, and 7 bases separated the two germline ends. CDR3 length: 14 amino acids. The germline gives CDR1 SGHTA, CDR2 FQGNSA. The CDR3 loop reads CASSLGLITDTQYF. CDR3 DNA sequence: TGTGCCAGCAGCTTAGGGCTGATCACAGATACGCAGTATTTT.

The chain carries TRBV4-2 and TRBJ1-5; 9 bases are shared with TRBD1. CDR1 is LGHNA, CDR2 YNFKEQ, per germline. The CDR3 is made up of 16 amino acids. The V and J ends lost 4 bases and 4 bases, in that order; junction bases with no gene match: 8. The CDR3 reads CASSLSGTGPNQPQHF. CDR3 DNA sequence: TGTGCCAGCAGCCTTTCCGGGACAGGGCCAAATCAGCCCCAGCATTTT.

CDR3 sequence (DNA): TGCGCCAGCAGCCCCGGAGGTGGGCTGGACTATGGCTACACCTTC. Translated: CASSPGGGLDYGYTF. The chain joins TRBV5-1 to TRBJ1-2; D remains unclear. Germline assignment: CDR1 SGHRS and CDR2 YFSETQ. V shed 4 bases and J shed 3 bases, with 16 bases lying between them. The CDR3 has 15 amino acids.

The V and J genes are TRBV11-3 and TRBJ1-3; D may be TRBD1 (5 bases). Trimming stripped 5 bases from V and 1 base from J, with 15 bases between. CDR1 SGHNT and CDR2 YENEEA come from the germline V gene. The CDR3 consists of 16 residues. CDR3 loop: CASSPEVAGSGNTIYF. The CDR3 DNA sequence: TGTGCCAGCAGCCCGGAGGTGGCAGGGTCTGGAAACACCATATATTTT.

The chain carries TRBV11-2 and TRBJ2-1, with 11 bases fitting TRBD1. The CDR3 extends over 17 amino acids. With 4 bases clipped from V and 7 bases from J, the junction kept 12 bases outside the gene matches. Germline V gene data show CDR1 as SGHAT and CDR2 as FQNNGV. Here the CDR3 DNA reads TGTGCCAGCAGCTCGCTCGTCGGACAGGGGGCGCGGAATGAGCAGTTCTTC. Translation: CASSSLVGQGARNEQFF.

The chain couples TRBV11-2 to TRBJ2-5; the D gene could be TRBD1 or TRBD2 (6 bases each). The V and J ends lost 0 bases and 9 bases respectively, with 14 bases between them. The CDR3 is 14 residues long. The germline V gene has CDR1 SGHAT and CDR2 FQNNGV. The CDR3 loop reads CASSLDRGRQAQYF. The CDR3 bases are TGTGCCAGCAGCTTAGATCGGGGGCGTCAGGCCCAGTACTTC.

This clone was observed a few times. V gene TRBV7-9 combines with J gene TRBJ1-1; tentative D call: TRBD1 (6 bases). Germline CDR1 reads SEHNR; CDR2 reads FQNEAQ (reference sequence). The germline V and J ends were trimmed by 1 base and 10 bases, with 13 bases remaining between them. CDR3 length: 13 residues. Written as DNA, the CDR3 is TGTGCCAGCAGCTTAGATTACAGGGCGAGAGCTTTCTTT. Translating gives CASSLDYRARAFF.

The V gene is TRBV10-2, the J gene TRBJ2-7; the match to TRBD2 covers 8 bases. The CDR3 has 12 residues. Germline V CDR1 and CDR2: WSHSY, SAAADI. Germline trimming cut 6 bases from V and 6 bases from J; bases unmatched to any gene: 4. The CDR3 is CASSRGTSEQYF. CDR3 nucleotide sequence: TGCGCCAGCAGCCGCGGGACTAGCGAGCAGTACTTC.

In this sample, this clone turned up a few times. The V call is TRBV30, the J call TRBJ1-5; D not certain. Trimming left V 2 bases short and J 7 bases short, with 9 bases between. The CDR3 has 12 amino acids. Germline CDR1 and CDR2: GTSNPN and SVGIG (reference sequence). The CDR3 loop is CAWSSASQPQHF. CDR3 bases: TGTGCCTGGAGTTCTGCGTCCCAGCCCCAGCATTTT.

A remark on this clone: Other DNA sequences within the sample encode an identical CDR3. The chain combines TRBV29-1 with TRBJ2-7; D is unclear. The germline CDR1 and CDR2 sequences are SQVTM and ANQGSEA. CDR3 length: 14 amino acids. V was shortened by 4 bases and J by 1 base, with 14 bases between the two germline ends. Written as DNA, the CDR3 is TGCAGCGTTGCTTCCCGACTGGGATCCTACGAGCAGTACTTC. Translated: CSVASRLGSYEQYF.

CDR3 protein: CASSGVGVPGYTF. In nucleotides, the CDR3 is TGTGCCAGCAGCGGGGTCGGGGTGCCCGGCTACACCTTC. This chain uses TRBV5-6 with TRBJ1-2; no definite D call. With 4 bases removed from V and 8 bases from J, the gap between germline ends came to 15 bases. This CDR3 region has 13 residues. Germline V CDR1 and CDR2: SGHDT, YYEEEE. Looking up the rest from reference TRBV5-6 and TRBJ1-2 gives the full variable domain: DAGVTQSPTHLIKTRGQQVTLRCSPKSGHDTVSWYQQALGQGPQFIFQYYEEEERQRGNFPDRFSGHQFPNYSSELNVNALLLGDSALYLCASSGVGVPGYTFGSGTRLTVV.

The genes are TRBV27 and TRBJ2-7, with D possibly TRBD1 on 5 matching bases. Germline lookup yields CDR1 MNHEY and CDR2 SMNVEV (reference sequence). Trimming shortened V by 3 bases and J by 2 bases, and 14 bases separated the two germline ends. The CDR3 spans 15 residues. CDR3 in amino acids: CASSFSTGPPYEQYF. For the CDR3, the DNA is TGTGCCAGCAGTTTCTCTACAGGTCCTCCCTACGAGCAGTACTTC.